What follows are 32 T cell receptor beta chains derived from one specimen sequenced in a study of Graves' ophthalmopathy and Graves' hyperthyroidism. As the template, RNA transcripts were used to amplify TCR beta CDR3 regions. Second-round multiplex PCR came after a first-round RT-PCR that employed HTBI primers. TCRdb called the multiplex PCR reads again in MiXCR, with one record for every CDR3 protein. This sample yields about 590,000 distinct CDR3 sequences, of which about 40% are seen a single time; 3.5% to 4.5% belongs to the top ten. What was sequenced was peripheral blood or thyroid tissue (not recorded which). The receptors were gathered from an adult man with Graves' hyperthyroidism.

This clonotype was found a few times. The chain is built from TRBV7-3 and TRBJ2-5, with TRBD1 matching over 8 bases. The CDR3 has 16 residues. CDR1 and CDR2 (germline): SGHTA, FQGTGA. Unmatched junction bases numbered 14, after V lost 6 bases and J lost 5 bases. CDR3 sequence (DNA): TGTGCCAGCAGTCAAGGGGCAGGGGGCGGTTGGGAGACCCAGTACTTC. This codes for CASSQGAGGGWETQYF.

This chain uses TRBV29-1 with TRBJ1-1, with D maybe TRBD1 (5 bases). The germline CDR1 and CDR2 sequences are SQVTM and ANQGSEA. The ends were cut back, 3 bases at V and 1 base at J, with 6 bases in the middle. The CDR3 totals 12 residues. CDR3 in amino acids: CSVEGPNTEAFF. CDR3 DNA sequence: TGCAGCGTTGAGGGGCCGAACACTGAAGCTTTCTTT.

As concerns this clonotype: A single base separates this from a much larger clone, so it may be a read error. V is TRBV25-1 and J is TRBJ1-2, with D possibly TRBD1 on 6 matching bases. Germline assignment: CDR1 MGHDK and CDR2 SYGVNS. This CDR3 comprises 14 residues. The CDR3 DNA sequence: TGTGCCAGCAGTTACTCCCGACAGGAGTACGGCTGCACCTTC. Its protein is CASSYSRQEYGCTF.

This clonotype was seen ten or more times. V and J are TRBV19 and TRBJ2-6; D uncertain. CDR1 LNHDA and CDR2 SQIVND come from the germline V gene (reference sequence). The CDR3 consists of 15 residues. Trimming removed 8 bases from V and 0 bases from J, with 11 bases in between. In nucleotides, the CDR3 is TGTGCCAGTTGCGATTACTACTCTGGGGCCAACGTCCTGACTTTC. Translating it yields CASCDYYSGANVLTF.

In its sample, this clonotype was seen many times. The chain recombines TRBV20-1 with TRBJ2-7; D is perhaps TRBD1 (6 bases). Germline loops: CDR1 DFQATT, CDR2 SNEGSKA (reference sequence). Between the trimmed V and J ends, which lost 4 bases and 5 bases, there was a span of 15 bases. The CDR3 is 13 amino acids. This chain's CDR3 is CSATGHGWDEQYF. CDR3 nucleotides: TGCAGTGCTACGGGACACGGGTGGGACGAGCAGTACTTC.

Only a few counts were recorded for this clonotype. This chain uses TRBV27 with TRBJ1-1; D remains ambiguous. This CDR3 comprises 13 residues. From germline, CDR1 is MNHEY and CDR2 SMNVEV (reference sequence). The germline V and J ends were trimmed by 0 bases and 3 bases, with 5 bases remaining between them. The CDR3 loop is CASSLSRYTEAFF. The CDR3 nucleotides are TGTGCCAGCAGTTTATCGAGATACACTGAAGCTTTCTTT.

This clonotype was counted between two and nine times. CDR3 protein: CASSTYTGLGAFF. DNA for the CDR3: TGTGCCAGCAGCACTTATACAGGCCTGGGAGCTTTCTTT. The genes are TRBV7-2 and TRBJ1-1; weak D call: TRBD1 (5 bases). V lost 5 bases, J lost 10 bases, and 17 bases lay in between. Germline CDR1 reads SGHTA; CDR2 reads FQGNSA. The CDR3 consists of 13 residues. The entire variable domain, with the rest obtained from reference TRBV7-2 and TRBJ1-1, is as follows: GAGVSQSPSNKVTEKGKDVELRCDPISGHTALYWYRQSLGQGLEFLIYFQGNSAPDKSGLPSDRFSAERTGGSVSTLTIQRTQQEDSAVYLCASSTYTGLGAFFGQGTRLTVV.

The chain has TRBV10-3 and TRBJ2-7; TRBD2 matches at 11 bases. Germline lookup yields CDR1 ENHRY and CDR2 SYGVKD. The CDR3 runs to 12 residues. CDR3 residues: CVTGTSGYEQYF. DNA for the CDR3: TGTGTCACCGGGACTAGCGGCTACGAGCAGTACTTC.

For this clonotype: This may come from a read error, since a much larger clone is one base off. This chain links TRBV15 with TRBJ2-4; 9 bases fit TRBD1. Germline V lookup: CDR1 LNHNV, CDR2 YYDKDF (reference sequence). The V gene end was trimmed by 2 bases and the J gene end by 8 bases; junction bases not matched to a gene: 7. The CDR3 consists of 15 residues. The CDR3 nucleotides read TGTGCCACCAGCAGACCCGGGACAGGGAGAGACATTCAGTACTTC. Its protein is CATSRPGTGRDIQYF.

The chain joins TRBV24-1 to TRBJ2-3; TRBD2 matches 10 bases. Trimming removed 7 bases from V and 2 bases from J; junction bases left unmatched: 20. This CDR3 contains 20 residues. Germline-derived CDR1 and CDR2 are KGHDR and SFDVKD. CDR3: CATSQTDAGLAPDNTDTQYF. CDR3 nucleotide sequence: TGTGCCACCAGCCAGACGGACGCGGGACTAGCGCCCGACAACACAGATACGCAGTATTTT.

This clonotype was counted only a few times. The chain employs TRBV2 and TRBJ2-2; tentatively, D is TRBD1 (6 bases). The CDR3 sequence is 12 residues long. Trimming shortened V by 6 bases and J by 10 bases, and 12 bases separated the two germline ends. CDR1 SNHLY and CDR2 FYNNEI come from the germline V gene. CDR3 nucleotide sequence: TGTGCCAGCAGACGACAGGCAGTGGAGCTGTTTTTT. The encoded protein is CASRRQAVELFF.

The chain employs TRBV10-3 and TRBJ1-3; TRBD1 is a possible D gene (6 bases). The CDR3 spans 15 residues. Germline V gene lookup returns CDR1 ENHRY and CDR2 SYGVKD. V was clipped by 6 bases and J by 0 bases, with 12 bases between them. In nucleotides, the CDR3 is TGTGCCATCAGCACAGGGCGGTCCTCTGGAAACACCATATATTTT. Translating gives CAISTGRSSGNTIYF.

This clonotype was counted at least ten times. The chain uses TRBV3-1 and TRBJ2-5, with 7 bases aligning to TRBD1. This CDR3 comprises 14 residues. Germline V lookup: CDR1 LGHDT, CDR2 YNNKEL (reference sequence). With V trimmed by 1 base and J by 5 bases, 4 bases remained unmatched. The CDR3 loop reads CASSQVRGPETQYF. The CDR3, as DNA: TGTGCCAGCAGCCAAGTGAGGGGGCCGGAGACCCAGTACTTC.

The chain has TRBV20-1 and TRBJ2-7, with 8 bases fitting TRBD1. With V trimmed by 5 bases and J by 0 bases, 9 bases remained unmatched. The CDR3 covers 15 residues. The germline gives CDR1 DFQATT, CDR2 SNEGSKA (reference sequence). The CDR3 loop reads CSAGRQGSNSYEQYF. The CDR3 DNA reads TGCAGTGCTGGGAGACAGGGGAGCAACTCCTACGAGCAGTACTTC.

This clonotype was recorded a few times. Being one base from a much bigger clone, this may be a read error. V usage is TRBV7-8 and J usage is TRBJ1-1; D is uncertain. From germline, CDR1 is SGHVS and CDR2 FQNEAQ. This CDR3 has 14 residues. For the CDR3, the DNA is TGTGCCAGCAGCATAGCCCGGGTCCCCACTGAAGCTTTCTTT. The encoded protein is CASSIARVPTEAFF. Full variable domain (rest looked up from reference TRBV7-8 and TRBJ1-1): GAGVSQSPRYKVAKRGQDVALRCDPISGHVSLFWYQQALGQGPEFLTYFQNEAQLDKSGLPSDRFFAERPEGSVSTLKIQRTQQEDSAVYLCASSIARVPTEAFFGQGTRLTVV.

The rearrangement joins TRBV10-3 to TRBJ1-3, with a weak D call TRBD1 (6 bases). The CDR3 runs to 14 residues. Trimming removed 10 bases at V and 0 bases at J, with 13 bases between. Germline CDR1 reads ENHRY; CDR2 reads SYGVKD. CDR3 sequence: CASRKGGSGNTIYF. Written as DNA, the CDR3 is TGTGCCAGCAGAAAAGGGGGCTCTGGAAACACCATATATTTT.

The table lists this clonotype with many counts. This chain uses TRBV29-1 with TRBJ1-1, with D maybe TRBD1 (5 bases). The CDR3 has 14 amino acids. Germline V lookup: CDR1 SQVTM, CDR2 ANQGSEA. V lost 4 bases, J lost 4 bases, and 16 bases lay in between. CDR3 DNA sequence: TGCAGCGTTGTAAGGGCGGATGGGACCACTGAAGCTTTCTTT. It encodes CSVVRADGTTEAFF.

The genes are TRBV3-1 and TRBJ1-1; D not resolved. The V end lost 1 base, the J end lost 2 bases, and 5 bases lay between the germline ends. The CDR3 is made up of 13 amino acids. Germline V lookup: CDR1 LGHDT, CDR2 YNNKEL (reference sequence). The CDR3 protein is CASSQGFNTEAFF. In DNA form, the CDR3 reads TGTGCCAGCAGCCAAGGGTTTAACACTGAAGCTTTCTTT.

The CDR3 DNA sequence: TGTGCCAGCAGTTTTGGCCAGAACACAGATACGCAGTATTTT. Its protein product is CASSFGQNTDTQYF. The V and J genes are TRBV12-3 or TRBV12-4 and TRBJ2-3; the D is unclear. The CDR3 spans 14 residues. The germline V and J ends were trimmed by 3 bases and 2 bases, with 9 bases remaining between them.

V and J are TRBV7-3 and TRBJ2-2; the D gene is possibly TRBD1 (5 bases). The germline V gene has CDR1 SGHTA and CDR2 FQGTGA. V was pared by 7 bases and J by 5 bases, with 20 bases between. This CDR3 has 16 amino acids. This CDR3 is CASTLLGRGGTGELFF. As DNA, the CDR3 is TGTGCCAGCACCCTACTGGGAAGGGGCGGTACCGGGGAGCTGTTTTTT.

J is TRBJ1-2 and V is TRBV19; perhaps TRBD1 as D (5 bases). From germline, CDR1 is LNHDA and CDR2 SQIVND (reference sequence). CDR3 length: 13 residues. V lost 6 bases, J lost 7 bases, and 15 bases lay in between. The DNA of the CDR3 is TGTGCCAGTAGGATACGGGACCTCTCTGGCTACACCTTC. Residues: CASRIRDLSGYTF.

The chain is built from TRBV3-1 and TRBJ1-5; D is ambiguous. CDR3 length: 15 residues. Germline CDR1 reads LGHDT; CDR2 reads YNNKEL (reference sequence). The ends were cut back, 1 base at V and 2 bases at J, with 9 bases in the middle. CDR3 region: CASSQAGPGNQPQHF. The CDR3 region has the DNA TGTGCCAGCAGCCAAGCTGGACCGGGCAATCAGCCCCAGCATTTT.

This clonotype was seen at least ten times. The chain combines TRBV24-1 with TRBJ1-5; D gene ambiguous. The V gene lost 5 bases and the J gene lost 7 bases, with 14 bases spanning the gap. The length of the CDR3 is 14 residues. The V gene's germline CDR1 is KGHDR and CDR2 SFDVKD. CDR3 amino acids: CATSGAGPGQPQHF. CDR3 nucleotides: TGTGCCACCAGTGGGGCGGGTCCGGGGCAGCCCCAGCATTTT.

On this clonotype: This could be a read error, since a much larger clone is one nucleotide away. V is TRBV9 and J is TRBJ2-2; 10 bases agree with TRBD2. There are 14 residues in the CDR3. CDR1 and CDR2 from the germline V gene are SGDLS and YYNGEE. Here the CDR3 DNA reads TGTGCCGGCAGCGGGAGGGGGAACACCGGGGAGCTGTTTTTT. Translation: CAGSGRGNTGELFF.

This clonotype was observed at least ten times. The chain couples TRBV4-2 to TRBJ2-6; a weak D match, TRBD2 (5 bases). This CDR3 contains 16 residues. Looked up from germline, CDR1 is LGHNA and CDR2 is YNFKEQ. V was pared by 0 bases and J by 0 bases, with 6 bases between. This chain's CDR3 is CASSQETSSGANVLTF. The DNA for the CDR3 is TGTGCCAGCAGCCAAGAAACTAGCTCTGGGGCCAACGTCCTGACTTTC.

This clonotype came up many times. The chain has TRBV5-8 and TRBJ1-2; D unclear. V shed 2 bases and J shed 1 base, with 12 bases lying between them. CDR3 length: 15 amino acids. Germline-derived CDR1 and CDR2 are SGHTS and YDEGEE. DNA for the CDR3: TGTGCCAGCAGCTTATGGACGGGGTTTAACTATGGCTACACCTTC. Its translation is CASSLWTGFNYGYTF.

This clonotype was counted ten times or more. The genes are TRBV24-1 and TRBJ2-2, with D possibly matching TRBD1 (6 bases). Per germline, CDR1 KGHDR and CDR2 SFDVKD. The CDR3 runs 17 residues. V was pared by 4 bases and J by 5 bases, with 19 bases between. CDR3 loop: CATSDPFNRVRTGELFF. The CDR3 nucleotides read TGTGCCACCAGTGACCCTTTCAACAGGGTTCGAACCGGGGAGCTGTTTTTT.

This clonotype was seen at least ten times. The chain links TRBV7-2 to TRBJ1-2, with TRBD1 identical over 8 bases. J was trimmed by 6 bases and V by 5 bases; bases with no gene match: 8. Germline CDR1 SGHTA, CDR2 FQGNSA. The CDR3 is 14 amino acids. CDR3 amino acids: CASSRSTGEDGYTF. DNA of the CDR3: TGTGCCAGCAGCAGATCGACAGGGGAGGATGGCTACACCTTC.

In its sample, this clonotype was seen many times. The chain links TRBV10-3 to TRBJ1-1, with TRBD1 matching over 10 bases. J was trimmed by 5 bases and V by 3 bases; bases with no gene match: 6. The length of the CDR3 is 15 residues. CDR1 ENHRY and CDR2 SYGVKD come from the germline V gene. CDR3 residues: CAISDPGQGNTEAFF. The CDR3 DNA sequence: TGTGCCATCAGTGACCCGGGACAGGGGAATACTGAAGCTTTCTTT.

The V call is TRBV27, the J call TRBJ1-4; 8 positions match TRBD1. The CDR3 covers 15 residues. Germline V gene sequence: CDR1 MNHEY, CDR2 SMNVEV (reference sequence). The J segment lost 4 bases and the V segment lost 2 bases, leaving 3 bases of the junction unmatched. CDR3 residues: CASSLAGGDNEKLFF. CDR3 sequence (DNA): TGTGCCAGCAGTTTAGCAGGGGGCGATAATGAAAAACTGTTTTTT.

This clonotype was seen repeatedly, ten times or more. The chain has TRBV25-1 and TRBJ1-1, with D hard to call. Germline loops: CDR1 MGHDK, CDR2 SYGVNS. This CDR3 contains 11 residues. Trimming took 6 bases from V and 8 from J, leaving 10 bases between them. The CDR3 nucleotides read TGTGCCAGCAGGGACGCAGGAGAAGCTTTCTTT. The encoded protein is CASRDAGEAFF.

This clonotype was observed at least ten times. The V and J genes are TRBV12-3 or TRBV12-4 and TRBJ1-2; 8 bases agree with TRBD1. Trimming took 5 bases from V and 5 from J; bases not matched to a gene: 10. CDR3 length equals 15 residues. The CDR3 protein is CASSTGTGGTYGYTF. CDR3 DNA: TGTGCCAGCAGTACCGGGACAGGCGGCACTTATGGCTACACCTTC.